The source of this T cell receptor (beta chain) is a study of CD8 T cells in Susac syndrome. RNA, at about 0.45 to 1 ug, was reverse transcribed with random hexamers. With immunoSEQ multiplex PCR, TCR beta CDR3 was amplified across 54 Vbeta and 13 Jbeta. TCRdb recomputed calls from the immunoSEQ multiplex PCR reads with MiXCR, one row per CDR3 protein. The sample holds fewer than 150,000 distinct CDR3 sequences, 85% to 95% seen once. CDR3 size: 13 residues. V was shortened by 6 bases and J by 3 bases, with 9 bases between the two germline ends. Germline V lookup: CDR1 MNHEY, CDR2 SVGAGI. Sequencing of TCR beta covered CD8+ and CD4+ T cells obtained from blood. Purification of the CD8+ and CD4+ T cells relied on negative isolation, and TEMRA cells underwent FACS enrichment.

The TCR originated in a human donor with multiple sclerosis. This chain connects TRBV6-5 to TRBJ1-5, with D possibly TRBD1 on 6 matching bases. Sequencing was performed on CD4+ T cells from PBMCs. CDR3 nucleotides: TGTGCCAGCAGCCGGACAGTCAATCAGCCCCAGCATTTT. Translated: CASSRTVNQPQHF.